This T cell receptor beta chain is drawn from a study of blood T cell repertoires in COVID-19 (dated by TCRdb to the early 2020s). Broadly, across the study: Collaborator samples came from the United States, Italy and Spain and covered acute and convalescent phases of COVID-19. The material from the prospective study consisted of cDNA or gDNA derived from T cells, B-cell-depleted T cells, or PBMCs. Deeply sampled blood TCRbeta repertoires from subjects exposed to, actively infected with, or recovered from COVID-19 were included in the dataset. The repertoires were made available in a free public database intended to serve as a resource for research on the immune response to SARS-CoV-2. The samples were drawn from the first 160 participants of the ongoing ImmuneRACE study and from some 1,300 subjects provided by 6 global collaborators. The sample metadata nearly always contained a de-identified subject ID, COVID-19 status, age in years and sex. HLA class I and class II types, where available, came from metadata supplied by the sample provider rather than from assay-based typing.

Comments on this clone: Its antigen remains undetermined. No base-level quality is on record; no much larger clone is a single base apart.

The immunoSEQ Assay, a bias-controlled multiplex PCR, was used to amplify TCRbeta CDR3 regions from genomic DNA. In the original analysis: Nucleated cell counts per sample were estimated from amplification of reference gene primers within the assay. To quantify the absolute abundance of each unique TCRbeta CDR3 rearrangement, sequence reads were collapsed and filtered. For each sample, productive Simpson clonality was calculated by taking the square root of Simpson's diversity index across productive rearrangements. TCRdb re-hosts the immuneACCESS table, in-frame sequences only. Its copies lack some clones; in the studies checked, an unresolved V gene accounts for under half of them, and the cause for the rest is not known. The V and J calls and clone size were taken over from that table, and D and trimming were inferred from the DNA. A total of just over 300,000 clones appear in this sample, roughly nine tenths of them only once. The top ten constitute 1.5% to 2% of the sample.

Beyond this particular receptor, the publication reports: The quantity of clinical and demographic metadata differed by source and by participant and was supplied without curation.

One collaborating source in Seattle enrolled patients while the patients were actively infected and followed the patients over time throughout the course of disease. Collaborating institutions collected whole blood in K2EDTA tubes following their own protocols. Collaborator samples were shipped for TCRbeta analysis as frozen whole blood, isolated PBMCs, or DNA extracted from either sample type. The junction carries 10 bases between V and J, which are trimmed by 4 bases and 9 bases respectively. Per the germline V gene (reference sequence), DFQATT is the CDR1 and SNEGSKA is the CDR2. From cysteine to phenylalanine, the CDR3 is 11 amino acids long. Here the CDR3 DNA is all that survives: 33 bases in frame from base 1.

The material sequenced was peripheral blood. The sequence joins TRBV20-1 to TRBJ1-5, with the D gene uncertain. This sequence was found in a woman in her 30s with COVID-19, enrolled during active disease. The encoded CDR3 is CSATERGPQHF. The DNA sequence follows: TGCAGTGCTACGGAAAGAGGGCCCCAGCATTTT.